This TCR beta chain is from a study of human T cells and chemical hapten exposure. Study-level background: The use of 2% DPC on roughly 2 cm by roughly 2 cm of upper inner arm skin constituted sensitization.

In the library, unique molecular identifiers were attached to individual cDNA molecules. TCRdb reanalysed the RACE reads using MiXCR and keeps one entry per CDR3 protein. The table has 250,000 to 300,000 distinct CDR3 sequences, just under 8% seen once. Stated time point: pre-sensitization, week 0. The treatment: therapeutic diphenylcyclopropenone sensitization with weekly scalp DPC. This clonotype was seen more than once but under ten times. Germline lookup yields CDR1 SGHTA and CDR2 FQGNSA. Trimming pared 2 bases from V and 0 bases from J, leaving 8 bases between. The CDR3 spans 14 residues. The sample here was whole blood, taken in connection with sensitization to the hapten diphenylcyclopropenone (DPC). The sequence came from a man younger than 30 with alopecia areata. Some clones in this sample may be carry-over from other donors' samples. The chain links TRBV7-2 to TRBJ2-7; D gene unclear. CDR3 in amino acids: CASSLRISSYEQYV. DNA of the CDR3: TGTGCCAGCAGCTTACGGATTAGCTCCTACGAGCAGTACGTC.